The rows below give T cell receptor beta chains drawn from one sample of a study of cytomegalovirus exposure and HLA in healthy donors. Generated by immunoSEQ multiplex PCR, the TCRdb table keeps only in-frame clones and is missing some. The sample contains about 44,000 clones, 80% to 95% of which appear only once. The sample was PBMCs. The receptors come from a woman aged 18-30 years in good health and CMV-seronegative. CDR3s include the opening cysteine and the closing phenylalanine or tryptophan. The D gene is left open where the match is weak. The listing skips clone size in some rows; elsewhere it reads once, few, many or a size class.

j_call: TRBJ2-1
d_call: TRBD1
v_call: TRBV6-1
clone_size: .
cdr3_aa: CASSESQGAGYNEQFF
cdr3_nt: TGTGCCAGCAGTGAAAGCCAGGGGGCAGGGTACAATGAGCAGTTCTTC

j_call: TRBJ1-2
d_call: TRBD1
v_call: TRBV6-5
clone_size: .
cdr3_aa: CASSYSSTGGGYGYTF
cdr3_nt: TGTGCCAGCAGTTACTCTTCGACAGGGGGCGGTTATGGCTACACCTTC

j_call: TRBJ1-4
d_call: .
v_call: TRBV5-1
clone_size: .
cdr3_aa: CASSLAAQGIGNEKLFF
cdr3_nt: TGCGCCAGCAGCTTGGCCGCGCAGGGGATAGGGAATGAAAAACTGTTTTTT

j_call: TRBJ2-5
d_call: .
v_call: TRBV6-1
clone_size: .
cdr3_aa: CASSEERRWAGLQETQYF
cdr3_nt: TGTGCCAGCAGTGAAGAACGAAGGTGGGCAGGGCTACAAGAGACCCAGTACTTC

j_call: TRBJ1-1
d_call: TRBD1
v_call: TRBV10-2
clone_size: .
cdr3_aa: CASRQGYMNTEAFF
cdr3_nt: TGCGCCAGCAGACAGGGGTACATGAACACTGAAGCTTTCTTT

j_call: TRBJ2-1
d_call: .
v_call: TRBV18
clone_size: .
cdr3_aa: CASSPGTSDNEQFF
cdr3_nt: TGTGCCAGCTCCCCCGGGACATCCGACAATGAGCAGTTCTTC

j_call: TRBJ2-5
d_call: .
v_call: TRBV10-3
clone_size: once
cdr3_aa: CAISVGTQETQYF
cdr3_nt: TGTGCCATCAGTGTGGGCACACAAGAGACCCAGTACTTC

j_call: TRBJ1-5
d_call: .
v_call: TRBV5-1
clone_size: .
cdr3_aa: CASSLGELSNQPQHF
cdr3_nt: TGCGCCAGCAGCTTGGGGGAGTTGAGCAATCAGCCCCAGCATTTT

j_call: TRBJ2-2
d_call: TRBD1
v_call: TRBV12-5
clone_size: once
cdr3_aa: CASGLDRGSTGELFF
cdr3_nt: TGTGCTAGTGGTTTGGACAGGGGGTCGACCGGGGAGCTGTTTTTT

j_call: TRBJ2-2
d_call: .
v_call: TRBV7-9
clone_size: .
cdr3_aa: CASSSGFLNTGELFF
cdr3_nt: TGTGCCAGCAGCTCAGGGTTCTTAAACACCGGGGAGCTGTTTTTT

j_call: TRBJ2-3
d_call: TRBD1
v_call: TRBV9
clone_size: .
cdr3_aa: CASSGTGGADTQYF
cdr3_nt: TGTGCCAGCAGCGGGACAGGAGGAGCAGATACGCAGTATTTT

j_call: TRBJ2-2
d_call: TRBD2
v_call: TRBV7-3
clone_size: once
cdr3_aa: CASSLAGNTGELFF
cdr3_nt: TGTGCCAGCAGCCTAGCGGGGAACACCGGGGAGCTGTTTTTT

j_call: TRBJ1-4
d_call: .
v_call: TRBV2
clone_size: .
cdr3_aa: CASSDFDGYNEKLFF
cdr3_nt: TGTGCCAGCAGTGATTTCGACGGGTATAATGAAAAACTGTTTTTT

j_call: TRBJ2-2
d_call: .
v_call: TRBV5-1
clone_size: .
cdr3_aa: CASSFGGTGELFF
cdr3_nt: TGCGCCAGCAGCTTTGGGGGGACCGGGGAGCTGTTTTTT

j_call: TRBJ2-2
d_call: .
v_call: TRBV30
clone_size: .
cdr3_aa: CAWKSGGTNTGELFF
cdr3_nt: TGTGCCTGGAAATCTGGCGGGACGAACACCGGGGAGCTGTTTTTT

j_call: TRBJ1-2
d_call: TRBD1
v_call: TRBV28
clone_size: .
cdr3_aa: CASTLGQALSYGYTF
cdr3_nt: TGTGCCAGCACCCTGGGACAGGCGCTTTCCTATGGCTACACCTTC

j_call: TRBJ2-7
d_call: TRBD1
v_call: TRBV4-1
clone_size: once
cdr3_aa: CASSPGQGASYEQYF
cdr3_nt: TGCGCCAGCAGCCCCGGACAGGGGGCCTCCTACGAGCAGTACTTC